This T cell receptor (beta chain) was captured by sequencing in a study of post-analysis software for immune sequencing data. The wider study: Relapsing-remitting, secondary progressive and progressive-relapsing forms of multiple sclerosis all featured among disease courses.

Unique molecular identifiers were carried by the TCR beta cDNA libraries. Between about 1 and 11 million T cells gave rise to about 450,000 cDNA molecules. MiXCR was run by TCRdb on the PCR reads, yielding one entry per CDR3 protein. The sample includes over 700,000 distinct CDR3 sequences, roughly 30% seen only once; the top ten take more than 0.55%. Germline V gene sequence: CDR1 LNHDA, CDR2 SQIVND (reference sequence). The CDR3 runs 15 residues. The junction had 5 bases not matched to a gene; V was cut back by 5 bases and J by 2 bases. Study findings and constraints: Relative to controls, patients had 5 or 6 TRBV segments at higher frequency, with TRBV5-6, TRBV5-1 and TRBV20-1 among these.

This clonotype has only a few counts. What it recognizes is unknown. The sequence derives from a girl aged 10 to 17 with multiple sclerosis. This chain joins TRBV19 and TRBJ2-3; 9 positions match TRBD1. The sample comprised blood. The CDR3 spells CASSSGTGSTDTQYF. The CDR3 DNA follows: TGTGCCAGTAGTTCCGGGACAGGGTCCACAGATACGCAGTATTTT.